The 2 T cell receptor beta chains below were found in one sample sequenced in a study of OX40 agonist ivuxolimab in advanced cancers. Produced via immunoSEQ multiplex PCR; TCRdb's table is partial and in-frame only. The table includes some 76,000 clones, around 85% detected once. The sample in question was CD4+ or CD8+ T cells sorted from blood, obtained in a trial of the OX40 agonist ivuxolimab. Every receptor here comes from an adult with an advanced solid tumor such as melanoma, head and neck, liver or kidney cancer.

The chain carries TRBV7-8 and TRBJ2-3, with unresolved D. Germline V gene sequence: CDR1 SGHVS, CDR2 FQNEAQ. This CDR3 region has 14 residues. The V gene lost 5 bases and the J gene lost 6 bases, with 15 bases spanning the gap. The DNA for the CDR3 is TGTGCCAGCAGCGTTACAGTTGGCGGCGATACGCAGTATTTT. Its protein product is CASSVTVGGDTQYF.

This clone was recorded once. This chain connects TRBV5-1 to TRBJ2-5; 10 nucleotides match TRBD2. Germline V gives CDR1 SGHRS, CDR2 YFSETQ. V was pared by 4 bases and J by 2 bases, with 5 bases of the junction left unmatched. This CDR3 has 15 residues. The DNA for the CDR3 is TGCGCCAGCAGCGGCAGACTAGCGGGTCAAGAGACCCAGTACTTC. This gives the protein CASSGRLAGQETQYF.